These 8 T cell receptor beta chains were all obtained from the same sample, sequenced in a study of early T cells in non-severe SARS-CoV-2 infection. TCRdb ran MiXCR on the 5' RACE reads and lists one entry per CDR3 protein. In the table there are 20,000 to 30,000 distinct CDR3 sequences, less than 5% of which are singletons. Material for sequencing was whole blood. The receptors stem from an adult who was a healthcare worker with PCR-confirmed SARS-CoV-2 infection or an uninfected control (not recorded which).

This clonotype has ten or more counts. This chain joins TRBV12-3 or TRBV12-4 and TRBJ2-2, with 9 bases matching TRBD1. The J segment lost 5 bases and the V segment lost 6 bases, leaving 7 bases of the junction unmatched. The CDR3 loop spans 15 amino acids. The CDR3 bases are TGTGCCAGCAGGGGGACAGGGTCTAGGACCGGGGAGCTGTTTTTT. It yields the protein CASRGTGSRTGELFF.

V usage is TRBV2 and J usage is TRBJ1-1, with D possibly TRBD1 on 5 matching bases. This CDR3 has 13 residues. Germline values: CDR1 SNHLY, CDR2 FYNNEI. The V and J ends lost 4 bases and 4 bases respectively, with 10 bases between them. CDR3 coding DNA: TGTGCCAGCAGTGTCGGGGGAGTCACTGAAGCTTTCTTT. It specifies CASSVGGVTEAFF.

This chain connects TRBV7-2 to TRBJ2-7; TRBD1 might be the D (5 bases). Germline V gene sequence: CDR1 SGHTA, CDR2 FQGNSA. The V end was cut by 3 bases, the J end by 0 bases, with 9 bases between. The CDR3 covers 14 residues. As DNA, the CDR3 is TGTGCCAGCAGCTTCAGCAGGGACTCCTACGAGCAGTACTTC. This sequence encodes CASSFSRDSYEQYF. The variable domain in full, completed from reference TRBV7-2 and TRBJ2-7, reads GAGVSQSPSNKVTEKGKDVELRCDPISGHTALYWYRQSLGQGLEFLIYFQGNSAPDKSGLPSDRFSAERTGGSVSTLTIQRTQQEDSAVYLCASSFSRDSYEQYFGPGTRLTVT.

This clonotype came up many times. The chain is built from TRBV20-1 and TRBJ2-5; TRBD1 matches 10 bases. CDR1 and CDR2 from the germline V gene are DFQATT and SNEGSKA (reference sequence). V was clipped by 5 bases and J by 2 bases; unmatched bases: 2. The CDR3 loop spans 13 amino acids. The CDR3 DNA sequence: TGCAGTGCTGGACAGGGGGGACAAGAGACCCAGTACTTC. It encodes CSAGQGGQETQYF.

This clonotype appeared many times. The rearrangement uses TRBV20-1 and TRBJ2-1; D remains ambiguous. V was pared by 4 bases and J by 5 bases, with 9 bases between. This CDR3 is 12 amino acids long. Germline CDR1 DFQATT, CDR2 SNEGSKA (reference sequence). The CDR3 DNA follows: TGCAGTGCTATTACTGGGAACAATGAGCAGTTCTTC. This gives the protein CSAITGNNEQFF.

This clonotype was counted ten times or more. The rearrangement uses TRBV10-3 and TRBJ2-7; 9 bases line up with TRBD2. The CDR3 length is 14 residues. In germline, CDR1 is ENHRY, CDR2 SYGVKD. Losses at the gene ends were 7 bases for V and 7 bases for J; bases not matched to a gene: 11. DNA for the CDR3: TGTGCCATCAACCAGCGGGAGGCCCCGGCGGAGCAGTACTTC. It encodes CAINQREAPAEQYF.

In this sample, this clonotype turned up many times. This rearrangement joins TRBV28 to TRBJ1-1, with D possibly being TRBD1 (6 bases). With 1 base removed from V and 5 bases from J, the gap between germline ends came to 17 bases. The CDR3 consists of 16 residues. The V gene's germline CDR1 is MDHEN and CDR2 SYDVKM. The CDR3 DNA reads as TGTGCCAGCAGTTTATACGGGGGGCTGCGGGAAACTGAAGCTTTCTTT. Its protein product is CASSLYGGLRETEAFF. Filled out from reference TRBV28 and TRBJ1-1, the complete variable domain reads DVKVTQSSRYLVKRTGEKVFLECVQDMDHENMFWYRQDPGLGLRLIYFSYDVKMKEKGDIPEGYSVSREKKERFSLILESASTNQTSMYLCASSLYGGLRETEAFFGQGTRLTVV.

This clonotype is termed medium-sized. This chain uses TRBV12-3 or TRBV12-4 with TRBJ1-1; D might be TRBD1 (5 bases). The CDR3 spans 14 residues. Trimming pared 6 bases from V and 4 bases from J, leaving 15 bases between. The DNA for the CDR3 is TGTGCCAGCAGACAACGAGGGGTTGGCACTGAAGCTTTCTTT. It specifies CASRQRGVGTEAFF.